The TCR beta chain under discussion was sequenced for a study of T cell clonotyping in hematopoietic cell transplantation. Overall study results and limits: Graft donor and pretransplant recipient Inverse Simpson Index values predicted broader posttransplant TCR diversity.

Germline loops: CDR1 SQVTM, CDR2 ANQGSEA. This CDR3 is 12 amino acids long. V was trimmed by 5 bases and J by 0 bases, leaving 7 bases between them. On this clone: The antigen is undetermined.

This table comes from immunoSEQ multiplex PCR, and its TCRdb copy is limited to in-frame clones, with some not included. The sample records tens of thousands of clones, 86% being singletons. Specified time point: recipient sample about 28 days before transplant, after cytoreduction. The TCR sequence derives from a man aged 55 to 70 with biphenotypic leukemia. Some clones in this sample may be carry-over from other donors' samples. The rearrangement links TRBV29-1 to TRBJ1-1, with D hard to call. This specimen consisted of peripheral blood mononuclear cells, obtained before stem cell transplant. The CDR3 loop is CSVTVLNTEAFF. The DNA for the CDR3 is TGCAGCGTTACGGTGCTGAACACTGAAGCTTTCTTT.